This section outlines one T cell receptor beta chain sequence together with its context. This entry belongs to a study of blood T cell repertoires in COVID-19. Study summary: PBMCs, B-cell-depleted T cells, or T cells were the source of the cDNA or gDNA that made up the material.

Some clones are missing from TCRdb's copy, which holds only in-frame ones; the method was immunoSEQ multiplex PCR. The sample records some 240,000 clones, 80% to 90% being singletons. Germline CDR1 and CDR2: MNHEY and SVGAGI. The CDR3 runs 14 residues. The V gene lost 0 bases and the J gene lost 5 bases, with 10 bases spanning the gap. This TCR came from a woman older than 75 with COVID-19, enrolled during active disease. The specimen was peripheral blood. V usage is TRBV6-5 and J usage is TRBJ2-5, with D possibly matching TRBD1 (6 bases). This chain's CDR3 is CASSYSGRGETQYF. The CDR3 DNA reads TGTGCCAGCAGTTACTCGGGCAGGGGCGAGACCCAGTACTTC.